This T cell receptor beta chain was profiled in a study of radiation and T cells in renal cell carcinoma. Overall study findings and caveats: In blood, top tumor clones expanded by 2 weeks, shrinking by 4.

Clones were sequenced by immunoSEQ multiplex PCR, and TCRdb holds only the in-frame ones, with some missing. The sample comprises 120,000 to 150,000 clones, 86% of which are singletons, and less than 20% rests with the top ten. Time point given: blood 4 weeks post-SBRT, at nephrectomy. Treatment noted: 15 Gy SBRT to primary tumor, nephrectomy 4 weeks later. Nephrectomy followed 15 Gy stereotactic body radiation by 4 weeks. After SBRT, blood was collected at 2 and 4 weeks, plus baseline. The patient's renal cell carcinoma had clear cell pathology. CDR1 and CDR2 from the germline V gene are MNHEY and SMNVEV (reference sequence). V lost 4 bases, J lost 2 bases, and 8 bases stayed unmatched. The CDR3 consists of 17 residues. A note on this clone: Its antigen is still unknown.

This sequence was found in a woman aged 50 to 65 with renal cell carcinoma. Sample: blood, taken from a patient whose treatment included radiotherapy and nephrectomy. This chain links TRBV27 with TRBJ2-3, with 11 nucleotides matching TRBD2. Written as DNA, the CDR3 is TGTGCCAGCAGTTCTTTTAGACTAGCGGGGAACACAGATACGCAGTATTTT. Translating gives CASSSFRLAGNTDTQYF.